The sequence of this TCR beta chain was determined in a study of identical twins. Study-level results: Conclusions were drawn cross-sectionally by statistical analysis, without following the same donors. Recombination models fit unrelated individuals' TCR alpha sharing but underestimated twins'.

Each CDR3 protein is one row after TCRdb ran MiXCR on the 5' RACE reads. Among 1.5 million to 2 million distinct CDR3 sequences listed, about 30% were seen once. The CDR3 is 14 residues long. Per the germline V gene, CDR1 is SGHTA and CDR2 is FQGNSA. The sample holds a few counts of this clonotype. The antigen remains undetermined. The J gene is TRBJ2-4, the V gene TRBV7-2, with TRBD2 identical over 9 bases. The DNA end favors TRBJ2-7, so the J call may be wrong. Source material: cord blood. This TCR was sampled from a newborn girl in good health. The CDR3 is CASSLGRGGTEQYF. CDR3 sequence (DNA): TGTGCCAGCAGCTTAGGGCGGGGGGGCACCGAGCAGTACTTC.